The rows below give T cell receptor beta chains drawn from one sample of a study of shared clonotypes between healthy human individuals. Data came from immunoSEQ multiplex PCR; TCRdb stores just in-frame clones and leaves some out. The table includes over 950,000 clones, approximately 75% detected once. The specimen was memory CD4+ T cells from PBMCs. These receptors all come from a man aged 18 to 30 in good health. Some clones in this sample may be carry-over from other donors' samples. Both conserved end residues are part of each CDR3. Each record gives: V gene, D gene, clone size, J gene, CDR3 protein, CDR3 DNA. The D gene is left open where the match is weak. The size field is filled for only some rows; it gives once, few, many or a size class.

v_call: TRBV7-2
d_call: .
clone_size: few
j_call: TRBJ2-2
cdr3_aa: CASSSPTNHPGGELFF
cdr3_nt: TGTGCCAGCAGCTCCCCCACCAACCACCCGGGAGGGGAGCTGTTTTTT

v_call: TRBV28
d_call: TRBD1
clone_size: .
j_call: TRBJ1-5
cdr3_aa: CASSFPETGKRSNQPQHF
cdr3_nt: TGTGCCAGCAGTTTCCCCGAGACAGGGAAACGGTCCAATCAGCCCCAGCATTTT

v_call: TRBV6-1
d_call: .
clone_size: .
j_call: TRBJ2-5
cdr3_aa: CASSKRQGGGETQYF
cdr3_nt: TGTGCCAGCAGTAAACGGCAGGGGGGGGGAGAGACCCAGTACTTC

v_call: TRBV5-1
d_call: .
clone_size: .
j_call: TRBJ2-5
cdr3_aa: CASSSITGFDPQETQYF
cdr3_nt: TGCGCCAGCAGCAGTATTACAGGGTTTGATCCTCAAGAGACCCAGTACTTC

v_call: TRBV4-1
d_call: TRBD1
clone_size: .
j_call: TRBJ2-1
cdr3_aa: CASSRGQGASYNEQFF
cdr3_nt: TGCGCCAGCAGCCGGGGACAGGGGGCCTCCTACAATGAGCAGTTCTTC

v_call: TRBV28
d_call: .
clone_size: .
j_call: TRBJ1-1
cdr3_aa: CAVGGTEAFF
cdr3_nt: TGTGCCGTGGGGGGGACTGAAGCTTTCTTT

v_call: TRBV11-2
d_call: TRBD1
clone_size: .
j_call: TRBJ1-1
cdr3_aa: CASSPRTGLINTEAFF
cdr3_nt: TGTGCCAGCAGCCCAAGGACAGGGTTGATCAACACTGAAGCTTTCTTT

v_call: TRBV5-4
d_call: .
clone_size: .
j_call: TRBJ2-7
cdr3_aa: CASSPVGQSYEQYF
cdr3_nt: TGTGCCAGCAGCCCAGTTGGCCAGTCCTACGAGCAGTACTTC

v_call: TRBV5-8
d_call: TRBD2
clone_size: .
j_call: TRBJ2-1
cdr3_aa: CASSLVHLAGYNEQFF
cdr3_nt: TGTGCCAGCAGCTTGGTGCATCTAGCGGGGTACAATGAGCAGTTCTTC

v_call: TRBV7-6
d_call: .
clone_size: .
j_call: TRBJ2-5
cdr3_aa: CASSPNPDETQYF
cdr3_nt: TGTGCCAGCAGCCCCAATCCGGATGAGACCCAGTACTTC

v_call: TRBV5-1
d_call: .
clone_size: .
j_call: TRBJ1-1
cdr3_aa: CASSLAMARGTEAFF
cdr3_nt: TGCGCCAGCAGCTTGGCCATGGCTCGTGGGACTGAAGCTTTCTTT

v_call: TRBV15
d_call: TRBD1
clone_size: .
j_call: TRBJ1-5
cdr3_aa: CATSTRDREGNQPQHF
cdr3_nt: TGTGCCACCAGCACCCGGGACAGGGAGGGCAATCAGCCCCAGCATTTT

v_call: TRBV5-1
d_call: .
clone_size: .
j_call: TRBJ2-1
cdr3_aa: CASSGVGGGIMNEQFF
cdr3_nt: TGCGCCAGCAGCGGGGTAGGGGGAGGGATAATGAATGAGCAGTTCTTC

v_call: TRBV2
d_call: .
clone_size: .
j_call: TRBJ2-7
cdr3_aa: CATTINSGSEQYF
cdr3_nt: TGTGCCACCACCATAAACTCGGGGTCCGAGCAGTACTTC

v_call: TRBV30
d_call: .
clone_size: few
j_call: TRBJ1-5
cdr3_aa: CAWSVVGQPQHF
cdr3_nt: TGTGCCTGGAGTGTGGTGGGGCAGCCCCAGCATTTT

v_call: TRBV6-5
d_call: .
clone_size: .
j_call: TRBJ2-3
cdr3_aa: CASSFTELYTQYF
cdr3_nt: TGTGCCAGCAGTTTCACCGAGTTATATACGCAGTATTTT

v_call: TRBV18
d_call: .
clone_size: few
j_call: TRBJ1-1
cdr3_aa: CASSVGSPGGAHTEAFF
cdr3_nt: TGTGCCAGCTCAGTGGGGTCCCCCGGTGGGGCTCACACTGAAGCTTTCTTT

v_call: TRBV5-5
d_call: TRBD2
clone_size: .
j_call: TRBJ2-1
cdr3_aa: CASRRAGGDNEQFF
cdr3_nt: TGTGCCAGCAGGAGGGCGGGAGGGGACAATGAGCAGTTCTTC

v_call: TRBV7-9
d_call: TRBD2
clone_size: .
j_call: TRBJ2-3
cdr3_aa: CASTGLAADTQYF
cdr3_nt: TGTGCCAGCACCGGACTAGCGGCAGATACGCAGTATTTT

v_call: TRBV5-5
d_call: .
clone_size: .
j_call: TRBJ1-2
cdr3_aa: CASSGYRQWGYTF
cdr3_nt: TGTGCCAGCAGCGGCTACAGACAATGGGGCTACACCTTC

v_call: TRBV10-3
d_call: .
clone_size: .
j_call: TRBJ2-1
cdr3_aa: CSISESWQGYNEQFF
cdr3_nt: TGTTCCATCAGTGAGTCGTGGCAGGGGTACAATGAGCAGTTCTTC

v_call: TRBV5-1
d_call: .
clone_size: .
j_call: TRBJ2-5
cdr3_aa: CASRASLQETQYF
cdr3_nt: TGCGCCAGCAGGGCTAGCCTCCAAGAGACCCAGTACTTC

v_call: TRBV4-1
d_call: TRBD2
clone_size: few
j_call: TRBJ2-7
cdr3_aa: CASSQGTSGSVRGEQYF
cdr3_nt: TGCGCCAGCAGCCAAGGCACTAGCGGGAGTGTAAGGGGCGAGCAGTACTTC

v_call: TRBV5-1
d_call: .
clone_size: .
j_call: TRBJ1-2
cdr3_aa: CASSLTRQSFYGYTF
cdr3_nt: TGCGCCAGCAGCTTGACTCGGCAGTCCTTCTATGGCTACACCTTC

v_call: TRBV5-1
d_call: TRBD2
clone_size: .
j_call: TRBJ2-3
cdr3_aa: CASRETSGTDTQYF
cdr3_nt: TGCGCCAGCAGGGAGACTAGCGGCACAGATACGCAGTATTTT

v_call: TRBV27
d_call: .
clone_size: .
j_call: TRBJ1-2
cdr3_aa: CASGRAGNYGYTF
cdr3_nt: TGTGCCAGCGGACGGGCAGGGAACTATGGCTACACCTTC

v_call: TRBV4-2
d_call: TRBD1
clone_size: .
j_call: TRBJ1-5
cdr3_aa: CASSQARGQNSNQPQHF
cdr3_nt: TGTGCCAGCAGCCAAGCTAGGGGGCAAAATAGCAATCAGCCCCAGCATTTT

v_call: TRBV18
d_call: .
clone_size: .
j_call: TRBJ2-1
cdr3_aa: CASSPLQGSWAGAPNEQFF
cdr3_nt: TGTGCCAGCTCACCCCTACAGGGGTCCTGGGCGGGAGCGCCGAATGAGCAGTTCTTC

v_call: TRBV5-4
d_call: .
clone_size: .
j_call: TRBJ1-2
cdr3_aa: CASSIHTGTLNYGYTF
cdr3_nt: TGTGCCAGCAGCATCCATACAGGGACCCTTAACTATGGCTACACCTTC

v_call: TRBV7-2
d_call: .
clone_size: .
j_call: TRBJ1-5
cdr3_aa: CASSLAGVSNNQPQHF
cdr3_nt: TGTGCCAGCAGCTTAGCTGGGGTCTCCAACAATCAGCCCCAGCATTTT

v_call: TRBV15
d_call: .
clone_size: .
j_call: TRBJ1-2
cdr3_aa: CATSPEGRGGTPEREDTF
cdr3_nt: TGTGCCACCAGCCCTGAAGGTCGAGGGGGGACACCGGAAAGGGAAGACACCTTC

v_call: TRBV28
d_call: .
clone_size: .
j_call: TRBJ1-5
cdr3_aa: CASSLSQYHSNQPQHF
cdr3_nt: TGTGCCAGCAGTTTGTCACAGTATCATAGCAATCAGCCCCAGCATTTT

v_call: TRBV19
d_call: TRBD1
clone_size: .
j_call: TRBJ1-5
cdr3_aa: CASSTRGRGNQPQHF
cdr3_nt: TGTGCCAGTAGTACCAGGGGCAGGGGGAATCAGCCCCAGCATTTT

v_call: TRBV7-9
d_call: .
clone_size: .
j_call: TRBJ1-6
cdr3_aa: CASSLALVDGSPLHF
cdr3_nt: TGTGCCAGCAGCTTAGCGCTGGTTGACGGTTCACCCCTCCACTTT

v_call: TRBV6-6
d_call: TRBD1
clone_size: .
j_call: TRBJ2-1
cdr3_aa: CASSSGDSSYNEQFF
cdr3_nt: TGTGCCAGCAGTTCAGGGGACAGCTCCTACAATGAGCAGTTCTTC

v_call: TRBV6-1
d_call: .
clone_size: .
j_call: TRBJ2-7
cdr3_aa: CASIWRATSYEQYF
cdr3_nt: TGTGCCAGCATCTGGCGGGCTACAAGCTACGAGCAGTACTTC

v_call: TRBV5-6
d_call: TRBD1
clone_size: .
j_call: TRBJ2-3
cdr3_aa: CASSGDRGSRDTQYF
cdr3_nt: TGTGCCAGCAGCGGGGACAGGGGGTCAAGAGATACGCAGTATTTT

v_call: TRBV5-6
d_call: .
clone_size: .
j_call: TRBJ1-4
cdr3_aa: CASSVWTGKLFF
cdr3_nt: TGTGCCAGCAGCGTATGGACGGGAAAACTGTTTTTT

v_call: TRBV6-1
d_call: .
clone_size: .
j_call: TRBJ2-5
cdr3_aa: CASSEPSWTTTIQETQYF
cdr3_nt: TGTGCCAGCAGTGAACCCTCTTGGACAACGACGATCCAAGAGACCCAGTACTTC

v_call: TRBV7-9
d_call: .
clone_size: .
j_call: TRBJ1-1
cdr3_aa: CASSFQAGQMNTEAFF
cdr3_nt: TGTGCCAGCAGCTTTCAAGCGGGACAAATGAACACTGAAGCTTTCTTT

v_call: TRBV30
d_call: .
clone_size: .
j_call: TRBJ2-7
cdr3_aa: CAWSLGEQYF
cdr3_nt: TGTGCCTGGAGTTTGGGAGAGCAGTACTTC

v_call: TRBV15
d_call: .
clone_size: .
j_call: TRBJ2-7
cdr3_aa: CATRALGSSSYEQYF
cdr3_nt: TGTGCCACCAGGGCCCTGGGGTCGAGCTCCTACGAGCAGTACTTC

v_call: TRBV30
d_call: .
clone_size: .
j_call: TRBJ2-7
cdr3_aa: CAWSHTSTPYEQYF
cdr3_nt: TGTGCCTGGAGTCATACCAGTACCCCCTACGAGCAGTACTTC

v_call: TRBV18
d_call: TRBD1
clone_size: .
j_call: TRBJ2-7
cdr3_aa: CASSPHTIGTGSGEQYF
cdr3_nt: TGTGCCAGCTCACCACACACTATCGGGACAGGCTCGGGGGAGCAGTACTTC

v_call: TRBV5-1
d_call: .
clone_size: few
j_call: TRBJ1-1
cdr3_aa: CASSLLRGEWTEAFF
cdr3_nt: TGCGCCAGCAGCTTGCTCAGGGGAGAATGGACTGAAGCTTTCTTT

v_call: TRBV11-2
d_call: .
clone_size: .
j_call: TRBJ2-5
cdr3_aa: CASSLAMGFQETQYF
cdr3_nt: TGTGCCAGCAGCTTAGCGATGGGTTTCCAAGAGACCCAGTACTTC

v_call: TRBV19
d_call: TRBD1
clone_size: .
j_call: TRBJ1-2
cdr3_aa: CASRPLDREANYGYTF
cdr3_nt: TGTGCCAGTCGTCCCCTCGACAGGGAAGCTAACTATGGCTACACCTTC

v_call: TRBV5-4
d_call: .
clone_size: few
j_call: TRBJ2-1
cdr3_aa: CASSLQANEQFF
cdr3_nt: TGTGCCAGCAGCCTACAGGCCAATGAGCAGTTCTTC

v_call: TRBV7-9
d_call: .
clone_size: many
j_call: TRBJ2-1
cdr3_aa: CASSLSRVFDAEQFF
cdr3_nt: TGTGCCAGCAGCTTGTCCCGGGTCTTTGATGCTGAGCAGTTCTTC

v_call: TRBV9
d_call: .
clone_size: .
j_call: TRBJ2-3
cdr3_aa: CASSAADTQYF
cdr3_nt: TGTGCCAGCAGCGCAGCAGATACGCAGTATTTT

v_call: TRBV6-1
d_call: .
clone_size: .
j_call: TRBJ1-3
cdr3_aa: CASSGGFWSGNTIYF
cdr3_nt: TGTGCCAGCAGCGGAGGGTTTTGGTCTGGAAACACCATATATTTT

v_call: TRBV5-4
d_call: .
clone_size: .
j_call: TRBJ1-2
cdr3_aa: CASSSGVNYGYTF
cdr3_nt: TGTGCCAGCAGTAGTGGGGTAAACTATGGCTACACCTTC

v_call: TRBV18
d_call: .
clone_size: few
j_call: TRBJ2-7
cdr3_aa: CASSPTPGLSNEQYF
cdr3_nt: TGTGCCAGCTCACCGACTCCGGGCCTATCGAACGAGCAGTACTTC

v_call: TRBV28
d_call: .
clone_size: .
j_call: TRBJ2-3
cdr3_aa: CASSSTPWAAVSTDTQYF
cdr3_nt: TGTGCCAGCAGTTCCACGCCGTGGGCTGCCGTAAGCACAGATACGCAGTATTTT

v_call: TRBV28
d_call: .
clone_size: .
j_call: TRBJ2-1
cdr3_aa: CASTNPSYNEQFF
cdr3_nt: TGTGCCAGCACTAATCCCTCCTACAATGAGCAGTTCTTC

v_call: TRBV5-1
d_call: .
clone_size: .
j_call: TRBJ2-5
cdr3_aa: CASNGGNGVETQYF
cdr3_nt: TGCGCCAGCAACGGAGGGAATGGAGTGGAGACCCAGTACTTC

v_call: TRBV27
d_call: TRBD2
clone_size: .
j_call: TRBJ2-7
cdr3_aa: CASSFRGGGRPYEQYF
cdr3_nt: TGTGCCAGCAGTTTCCGTGGGGGCGGGAGGCCCTACGAGCAGTACTTC